The rows below give T cell receptor beta chains drawn from one sample of a study of radiotherapy plus CTLA-4 blockade in lung cancer. The assay was immunoSEQ multiplex PCR, and TCRdb's table has in-frame clones only and misses some. The sample includes 70,000 to 95,000 clones, approximately 83% seen only once; the top ten take approximately 14%. The sample consisted of peripheral blood, taken from a patient treated with radiotherapy plus ipilimumab. The receptors derive from a human donor with non-small cell lung cancer that progressed on radiotherapy plus ipilimumab. CDR3s include the opening cysteine and the closing phenylalanine or tryptophan.

TRBV5-1,CASRSTGRGEQFF
TRBV4-1,CASSLQGASTDTQYF
TRBV7-2,CASSTQLGAVQPQHF
TRBV7-3,CASSPLAGQPYTDTQYF
TRBV4-2,CASSQDRGPPQGLFF
TRBV29-1,CSVSLLGTVNTEAFF
TRBV18,CASSPLRTNEQFF
TRBV14,CASSLGSGANVLTF
TRBV6-5,CASSLGASGNTIYF
TRBV7-2,CASSLGVHEQYF
TRBV19,CASSTGWGKNIQYF
TRBV28,CASSSRTSGGARAYEQYF
TRBV9,CASSVVTSGRVGEQFF
TRBV4-1,CASSQGSRFLDNEKLFF
TRBV6-5,CASSYSLGNTEAFF
TRBV21-1,CASMEVETQYF
TRBV2,CASTVEAGVNTGELFF
TRBV27,CASSEAGTSGYEQYF
TRBV7-8,CASSLSGTGDTGELFF
TRBV18,CASSPIRREDGYTF
TRBV11-1,CASSFGAGPYREQYF
TRBV15,CAISVGLSSYNEQFF
TRBV9,CASSVVRATDTQYF
TRBV29-1,CSVARAAGELFF
TRBV9,CASGSGTSYEQYF